This T cell receptor (beta chain) was recorded in a study of T-cell memory formation after mild COVID-19. Study overall: Largely donor-specific sequence clusters came from a couple of donors. Whole-study findings and limits: Clones contracting day 15 to 85 were balanced CD4/CD8; later expanders leaned CD4+.

The V end lost 3 bases, the J end lost 3 bases, and 22 bases lay between the germline ends. There are 17 residues in the CDR3. CDR1 is DFQATT, CDR2 SNEGSKA, per germline (reference sequence). TCRdb itself ran the 5' RACE reads through MiXCR, one entry per CDR3 protein. The sample lists a few hundred thousand distinct CDR3 sequences; about 23% were seen once. Of note for this clonotype: The antigen is undetermined.

This receptor was obtained from an adult woman who had mild COVID-19 (a few samples of this study predate the infection). Cell type and time point are not known. The sample comprised PBMCs or a T cell subset sorted from them (not recorded which). V is TRBV20-1 and J is TRBJ2-3, with D tentatively TRBD1 (6 bases). Here the CDR3 DNA reads TGCAGTGCTAGTTCAGGGGCCGGCATCCCAGAAACAGATACGCAGTATTTT. As protein: CSASSGAGIPETDTQYF.